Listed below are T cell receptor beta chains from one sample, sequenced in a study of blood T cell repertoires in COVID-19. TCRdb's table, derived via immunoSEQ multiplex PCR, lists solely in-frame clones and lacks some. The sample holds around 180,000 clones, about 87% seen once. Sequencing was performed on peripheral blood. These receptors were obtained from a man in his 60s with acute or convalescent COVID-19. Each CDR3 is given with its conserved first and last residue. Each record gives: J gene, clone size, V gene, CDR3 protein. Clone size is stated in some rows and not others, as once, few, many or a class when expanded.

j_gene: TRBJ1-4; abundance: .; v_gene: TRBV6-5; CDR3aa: CASTQNEKLFF
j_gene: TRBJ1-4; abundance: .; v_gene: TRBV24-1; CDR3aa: CATSVPTGGGEKLFF
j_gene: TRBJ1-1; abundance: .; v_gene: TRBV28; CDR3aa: CASSFRQGALNTEAFF
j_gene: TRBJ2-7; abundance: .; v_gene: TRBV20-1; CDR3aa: CSARDPPEQYF
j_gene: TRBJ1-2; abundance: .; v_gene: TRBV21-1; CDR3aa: CASSKVRDRGSNYGYTF
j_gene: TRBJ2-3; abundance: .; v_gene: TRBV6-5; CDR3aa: CASSYSRGQGGDTQYF
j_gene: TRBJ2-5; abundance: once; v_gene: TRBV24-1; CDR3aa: CATSVGAFYGETQYF
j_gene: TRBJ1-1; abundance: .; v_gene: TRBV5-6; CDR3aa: CASSLTYSYQGNTEAFF
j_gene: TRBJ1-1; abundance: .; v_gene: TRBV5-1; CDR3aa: CASSSLDRDEAFF
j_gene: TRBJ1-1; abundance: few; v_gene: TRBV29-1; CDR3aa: CSVSRDRTNTEAFF
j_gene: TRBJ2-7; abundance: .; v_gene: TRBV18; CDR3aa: CASSRTVYEQYF
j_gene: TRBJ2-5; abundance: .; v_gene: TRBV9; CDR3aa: CASSKSDRETQYF
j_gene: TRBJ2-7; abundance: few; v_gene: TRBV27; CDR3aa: CASRRSGGGEQYF
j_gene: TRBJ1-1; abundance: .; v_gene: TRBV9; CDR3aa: CASSAGTGGGTEAFF
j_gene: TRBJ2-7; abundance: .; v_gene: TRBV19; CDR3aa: CASSRDRGLYEQYF
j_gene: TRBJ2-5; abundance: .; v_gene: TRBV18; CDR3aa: CASSPPRGGSQETQYF
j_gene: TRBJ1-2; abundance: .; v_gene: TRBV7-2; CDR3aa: CASSRGDRVDSYGYTF
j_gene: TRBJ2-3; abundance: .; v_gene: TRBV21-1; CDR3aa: CASSKNRTGRTDTQYF
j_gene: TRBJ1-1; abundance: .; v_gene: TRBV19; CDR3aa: CASSIGRVVTEAFF
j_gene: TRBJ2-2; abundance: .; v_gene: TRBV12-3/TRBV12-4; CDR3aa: CASSFLAGGELFF
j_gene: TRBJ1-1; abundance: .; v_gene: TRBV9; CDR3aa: CASSRSGEAFF
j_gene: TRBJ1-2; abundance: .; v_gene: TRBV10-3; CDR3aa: CAITIDRGHGYTF
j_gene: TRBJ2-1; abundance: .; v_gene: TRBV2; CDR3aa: CASTRDSSYNEQFF
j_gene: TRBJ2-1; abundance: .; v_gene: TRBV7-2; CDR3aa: CASSLATGSYNEQFF